The T cell receptor (beta chain) described here comes from a study of patients and donors after allogeneic stem cell transplantation. The germline V gene encodes CDR1 SGHRS and CDR2 YFSETQ. V lost 0 bases and J lost 5, with 12 bases in between. The CDR3 contains 14 residues. TCRdb processed the RT-PCR reads anew with MiXCR; each CDR3 protein has one entry. The data hold about a million distinct CDR3 sequences, with roughly 17% observed a single time. A few counts support this clonotype. The clonotype was recovered from a human donor who was either an allogeneic HSCT recipient or a stem cell or donor lymphocyte infusion donor (not recorded which). It is not recorded whose cells these are; they may come from a transplant donor. The chain couples TRBV5-1 to TRBJ2-7, with D tentatively TRBD1 (6 bases). The sequenced sample consisted of blood, either unsorted or a sorted T cell fraction (not recorded which). The CDR3 reads CASSLGGRDNEQYF. DNA of the CDR3: TGCGCCAGCAGCTTGGGGGGCAGGGACAACGAGCAGTACTTC.